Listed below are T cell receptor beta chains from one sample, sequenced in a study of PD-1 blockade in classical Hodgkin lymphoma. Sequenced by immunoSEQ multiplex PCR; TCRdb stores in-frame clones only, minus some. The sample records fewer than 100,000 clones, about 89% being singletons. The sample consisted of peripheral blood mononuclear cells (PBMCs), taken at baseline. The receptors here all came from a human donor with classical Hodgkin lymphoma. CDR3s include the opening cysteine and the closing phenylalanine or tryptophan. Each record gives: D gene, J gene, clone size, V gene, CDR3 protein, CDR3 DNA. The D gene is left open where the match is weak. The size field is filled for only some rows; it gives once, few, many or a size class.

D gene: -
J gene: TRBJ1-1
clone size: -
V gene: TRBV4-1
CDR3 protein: CASSQGVVNTEAFF
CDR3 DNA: TGCGCCAGCAGCCAAGGCGTGGTGAACACTGAAGCTTTCTTT

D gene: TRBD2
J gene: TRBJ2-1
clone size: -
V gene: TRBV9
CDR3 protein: CARIGTSGDNEQFF
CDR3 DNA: TGTGCCAGAATTGGGACTAGCGGAGACAATGAGCAGTTCTTC

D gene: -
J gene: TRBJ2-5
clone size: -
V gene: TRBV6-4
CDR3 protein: CASSDGQETQYF
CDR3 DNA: TGTGCCAGCAGTGACGGACAAGAGACCCAGTACTTC

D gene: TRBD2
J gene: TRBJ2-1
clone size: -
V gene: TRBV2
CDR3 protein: CASSDWSGRNNEQFF
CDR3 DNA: TGTGCCAGCAGTGACTGGAGCGGGAGGAACAATGAGCAGTTCTTC

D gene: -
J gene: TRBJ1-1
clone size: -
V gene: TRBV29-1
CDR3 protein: CSVEGRGGTEAFF
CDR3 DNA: TGCAGCGTTGAAGGGCGGGGGGGAACTGAAGCTTTCTTT

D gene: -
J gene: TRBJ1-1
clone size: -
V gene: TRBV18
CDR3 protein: CASSPLRDTEAFF
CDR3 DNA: TGTGCCAGCTCACCACTCAGGGACACTGAAGCTTTCTTT

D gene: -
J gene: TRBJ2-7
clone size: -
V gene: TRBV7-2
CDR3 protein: CASSLRARDEQYF
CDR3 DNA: TGTGCCAGCAGCTTAAGGGCCCGGGACGAGCAGTACTTC

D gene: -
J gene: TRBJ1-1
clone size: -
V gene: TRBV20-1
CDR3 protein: CSARVRFEAFF
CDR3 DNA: TGCAGTGCTAGAGTCAGGTTTGAAGCTTTCTTT

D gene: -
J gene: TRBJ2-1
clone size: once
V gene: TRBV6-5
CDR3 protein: CASSMTGASANEQFF
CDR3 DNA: TGTGCCAGCAGTATGACTGGAGCTAGCGCAAATGAGCAGTTCTTC

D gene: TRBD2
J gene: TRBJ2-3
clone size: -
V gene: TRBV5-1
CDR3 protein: CASSLRAGGVTDTQYF
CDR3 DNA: TGCGCCAGCAGCTTAAGGGCGGGAGGTGTTACAGATACGCAGTATTTT

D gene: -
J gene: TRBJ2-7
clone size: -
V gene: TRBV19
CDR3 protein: CASSDQTGPTYEQYF
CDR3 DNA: TGTGCCAGTAGTGACCAGACAGGCCCTACCTACGAGCAGTACTTC

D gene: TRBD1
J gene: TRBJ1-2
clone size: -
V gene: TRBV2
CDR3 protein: CVVRQGAILAGYTF
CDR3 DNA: TGTGTAGTGCGACAGGGGGCGATACTAGCTGGCTACACCTTC

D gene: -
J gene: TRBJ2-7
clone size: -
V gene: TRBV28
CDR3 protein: CASSVSYEQYF
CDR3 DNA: TGTGCCAGCAGTGTCTCCTACGAGCAGTACTTC

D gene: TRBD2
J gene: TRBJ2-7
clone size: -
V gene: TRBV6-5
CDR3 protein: CASRETSAMPYEQYF
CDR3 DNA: TGTGCCAGCAGGGAGACTAGCGCAATGCCCTACGAGCAGTACTTC

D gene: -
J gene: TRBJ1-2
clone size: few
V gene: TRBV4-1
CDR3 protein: CASSHNREAGGYTF
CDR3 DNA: TGCGCCAGCAGCCATAACAGGGAAGCGGGGGGCTACACCTTC

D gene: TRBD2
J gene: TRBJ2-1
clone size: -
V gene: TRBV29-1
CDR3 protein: CSVEQLAGVESYNEQFF
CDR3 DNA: TGCAGCGTTGAACAACTAGCGGGAGTTGAATCCTACAATGAGCAGTTCTTC

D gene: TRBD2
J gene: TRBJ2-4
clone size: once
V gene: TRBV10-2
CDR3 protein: CASSGETSGINIQYF
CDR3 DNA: TGCGCCAGCAGTGGCGAGACTAGCGGGATTAACATTCAGTACTTC

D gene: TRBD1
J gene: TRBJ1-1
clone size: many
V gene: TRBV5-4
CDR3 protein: CASSLARGPGAEAFF
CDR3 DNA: TGTGCCAGCAGCCTCGCCAGGGGGCCTGGGGCTGAAGCTTTCTTT

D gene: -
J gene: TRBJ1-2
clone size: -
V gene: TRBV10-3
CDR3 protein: CAISEPLTENYGYTF
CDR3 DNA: TGTGCCATCAGTGAGCCACTGACCGAAAACTATGGCTACACCTTC

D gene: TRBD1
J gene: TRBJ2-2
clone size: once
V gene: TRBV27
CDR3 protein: CASSPWTGSHGELFF
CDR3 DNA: TGTGCCAGCAGTCCATGGACAGGGTCCCACGGGGAGCTGTTTTTT

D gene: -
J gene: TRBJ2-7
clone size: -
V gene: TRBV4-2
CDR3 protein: CASSQVLGSTYEQYF
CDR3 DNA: TGTGCCAGCAGCCAAGTCCTAGGATCCACCTACGAGCAGTACTTC

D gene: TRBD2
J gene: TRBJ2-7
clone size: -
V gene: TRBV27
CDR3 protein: CASSSPSGSSYEQYF
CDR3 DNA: TGTGCCAGCAGTTCCCCTAGCGGGAGCTCCTACGAGCAGTACTTC

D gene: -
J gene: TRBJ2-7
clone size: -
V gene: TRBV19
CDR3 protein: CASSIGEGYEQYF
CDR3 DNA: TGTGCCAGTAGTATAGGAGAGGGCTACGAGCAGTACTTC

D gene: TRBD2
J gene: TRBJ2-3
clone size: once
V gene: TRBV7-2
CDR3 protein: CASSLVGAGTRRGNTQYF
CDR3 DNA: TGTGCCAGCAGCTTAGTAGGGGCGGGGACTAGACGAGGGAATACGCAGTATTTT

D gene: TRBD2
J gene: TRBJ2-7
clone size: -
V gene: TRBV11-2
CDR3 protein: CASEEEASGSTHEQYF
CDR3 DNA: TGTGCCAGCGAAGAGGAAGCTAGCGGGAGTACACACGAGCAGTACTTC

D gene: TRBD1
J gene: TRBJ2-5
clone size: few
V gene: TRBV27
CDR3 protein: CASSLGTGGGETQYF
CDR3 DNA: TGTGCCAGCAGTTTAGGGACAGGGGGAGGAGAGACCCAGTACTTC

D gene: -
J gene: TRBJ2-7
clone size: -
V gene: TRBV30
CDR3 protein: CAWSVQDGIYEQYF
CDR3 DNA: TGTGCCTGGAGTGTACAGGACGGGATCTACGAGCAGTACTTC

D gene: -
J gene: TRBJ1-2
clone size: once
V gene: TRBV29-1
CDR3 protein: CNMREATNYGYTF
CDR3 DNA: TGCAACATGAGGGAGGCAACTAACTATGGCTACACCTTC

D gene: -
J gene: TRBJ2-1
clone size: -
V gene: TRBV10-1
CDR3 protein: CASSELNEQFF
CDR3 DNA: TGCGCCAGCAGTGAACTCAATGAGCAGTTCTTC

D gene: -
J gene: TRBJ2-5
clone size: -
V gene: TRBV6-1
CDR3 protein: CASSEVRGAQETQYF
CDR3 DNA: TGTGCCAGCAGTGAAGTGAGGGGGGCCCAAGAGACCCAGTACTTC

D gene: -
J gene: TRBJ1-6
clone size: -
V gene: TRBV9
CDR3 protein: CASSSSAGRESPLHF
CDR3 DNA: TGTGCCAGCAGCTCCTCGGCAGGGAGGGAATCACCCCTCCACTTT

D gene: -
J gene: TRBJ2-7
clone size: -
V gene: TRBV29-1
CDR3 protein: CSVQLGAGPYEQYF
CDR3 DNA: TGCAGCGTTCAACTGGGGGCGGGACCCTACGAGCAGTACTTC

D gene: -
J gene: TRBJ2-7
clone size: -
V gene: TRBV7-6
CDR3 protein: CASSPASYEQYF
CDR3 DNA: TGTGCCAGCTCGCCTGCTTCCTACGAGCAGTACTTC

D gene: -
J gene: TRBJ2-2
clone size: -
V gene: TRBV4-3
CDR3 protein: CASSQGDLNTGELFF
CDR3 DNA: TGCGCCAGCAGCCAAGGAGACCTGAACACCGGGGAGCTGTTTTTT

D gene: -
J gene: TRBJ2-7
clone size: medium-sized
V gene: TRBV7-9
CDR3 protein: CASSPPATAGEQYF
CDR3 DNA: TGTGCCAGCAGCCCCCCCGCGACAGCTGGCGAGCAGTACTTC

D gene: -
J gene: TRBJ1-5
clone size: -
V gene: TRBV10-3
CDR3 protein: CAISGSDGPNQPQHF
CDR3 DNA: TGTGCCATCAGTGGTTCGGACGGACCCAATCAGCCCCAGCATTTT

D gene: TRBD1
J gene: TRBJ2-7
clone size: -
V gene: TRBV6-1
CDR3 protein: CASSVTAGTVKEDQYF
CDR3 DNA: TGTGCCAGCAGTGTCACTGCCGGGACAGTAAAGGAGGACCAGTACTTC

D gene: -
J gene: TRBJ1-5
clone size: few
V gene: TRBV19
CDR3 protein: CASSPKGGQPQHF
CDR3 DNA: TGTGCCAGTAGTCCCAAGGGGGGACAGCCCCAGCATTTT

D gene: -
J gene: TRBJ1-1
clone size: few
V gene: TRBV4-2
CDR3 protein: CASSPSNTEAFF
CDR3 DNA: TGTGCCAGCAGCCCATCAAACACTGAAGCTTTCTTT

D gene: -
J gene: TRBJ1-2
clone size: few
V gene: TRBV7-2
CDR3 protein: CASSLEWGPYGYTF
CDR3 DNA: TGTGCCAGCAGCTTAGAGTGGGGTCCCTATGGCTACACCTTC

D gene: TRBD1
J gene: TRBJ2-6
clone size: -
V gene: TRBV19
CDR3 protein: CASSTLTGGVTGANVLTF
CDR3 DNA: TGTGCCAGTAGTACGCTGACAGGGGGCGTTACAGGGGCCAACGTCCTGACTTTC

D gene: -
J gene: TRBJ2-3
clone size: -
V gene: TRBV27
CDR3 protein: CASSLTSTDTQYF
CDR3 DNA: TGTGCCAGCAGTTTGACTAGCACAGATACGCAGTATTTT

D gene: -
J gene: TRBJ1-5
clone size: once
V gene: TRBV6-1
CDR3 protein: CASSEVSSNQPQHF
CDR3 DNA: TGTGCCAGCAGTGAAGTCAGTAGCAATCAGCCCCAGCATTTT

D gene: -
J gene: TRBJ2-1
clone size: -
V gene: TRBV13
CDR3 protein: CASSLSGYLYNEQFF
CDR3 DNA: TGTGCCAGCAGCCTCAGCGGGTACCTTTACAATGAGCAGTTCTTC

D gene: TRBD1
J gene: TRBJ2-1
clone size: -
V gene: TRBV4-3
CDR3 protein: CASSQEDRDNEQFF
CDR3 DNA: TGCGCCAGCAGCCAAGAGGACAGGGACAATGAGCAGTTCTTC

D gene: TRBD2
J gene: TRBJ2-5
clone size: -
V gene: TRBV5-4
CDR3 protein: CASSSSGSPQETQYF
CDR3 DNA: TGTGCCAGCAGCTCAAGCGGGAGCCCCCAAGAGACCCAGTACTTC

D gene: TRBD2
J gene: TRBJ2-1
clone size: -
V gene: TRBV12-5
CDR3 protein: CASGLGLAYEQFF
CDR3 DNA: TGTGCTAGTGGTTTGGGACTAGCCTATGAGCAGTTCTTC

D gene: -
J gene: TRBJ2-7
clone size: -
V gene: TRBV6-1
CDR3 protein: CASNWETYEQYF
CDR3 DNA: TGTGCCAGCAATTGGGAAACCTACGAGCAGTACTTC

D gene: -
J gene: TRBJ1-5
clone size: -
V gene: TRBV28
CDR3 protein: CASSFGGIGNQPQHF
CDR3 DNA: TGTGCCAGCAGTTTCGGCGGGATTGGCAATCAGCCCCAGCATTTT

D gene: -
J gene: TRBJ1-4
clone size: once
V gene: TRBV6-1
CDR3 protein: CASSAAAATNEKLFF
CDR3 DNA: TGTGCCAGCAGTGCGGCAGCAGCAACTAATGAAAAACTGTTTTTT